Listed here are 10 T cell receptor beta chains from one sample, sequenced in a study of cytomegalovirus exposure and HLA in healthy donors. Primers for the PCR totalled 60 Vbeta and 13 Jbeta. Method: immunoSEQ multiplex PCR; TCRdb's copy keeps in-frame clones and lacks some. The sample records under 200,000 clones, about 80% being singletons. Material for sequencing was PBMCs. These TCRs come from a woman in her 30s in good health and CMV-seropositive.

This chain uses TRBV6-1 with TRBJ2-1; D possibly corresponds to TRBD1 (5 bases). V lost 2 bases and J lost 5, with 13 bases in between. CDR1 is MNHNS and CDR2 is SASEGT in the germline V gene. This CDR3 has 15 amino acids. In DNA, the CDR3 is TGTGCCAGCAGTGAACGGGCCAGGGCAAACAATGAGCAGTTCTTC. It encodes CASSERARANNEQFF.

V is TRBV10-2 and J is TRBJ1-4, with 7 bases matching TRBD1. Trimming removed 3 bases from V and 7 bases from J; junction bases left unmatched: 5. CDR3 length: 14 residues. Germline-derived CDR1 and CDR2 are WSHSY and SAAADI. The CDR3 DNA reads TGCGCCAGCAGTGAAAGACAGGGTGGTGAAAAACTGTTTTTT. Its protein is CASSERQGGEKLFF.

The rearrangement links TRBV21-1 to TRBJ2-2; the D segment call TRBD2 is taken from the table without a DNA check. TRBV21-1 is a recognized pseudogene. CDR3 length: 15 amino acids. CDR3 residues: CASTTPGLNTGELFF. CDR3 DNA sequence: TGTGCCAGCACCACCCCGGGACTCAACACCGGGGAGCTGTTTTTT.

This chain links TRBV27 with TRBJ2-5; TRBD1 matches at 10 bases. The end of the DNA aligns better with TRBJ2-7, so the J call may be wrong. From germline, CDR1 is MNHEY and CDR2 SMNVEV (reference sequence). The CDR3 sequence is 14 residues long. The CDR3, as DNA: TGTGCCAGCAGTTTGCCGGGACAGGGGAACGAGCAGTACTTC. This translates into CASSLPGQGNEQYF.

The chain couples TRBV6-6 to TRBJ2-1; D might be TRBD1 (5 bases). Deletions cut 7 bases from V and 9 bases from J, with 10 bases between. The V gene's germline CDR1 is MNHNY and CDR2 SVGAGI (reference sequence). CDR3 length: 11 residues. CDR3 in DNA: TGTGCCAGCAAGGATAGGGGTGAGCAGTTCTTC. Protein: CASKDRGEQFF.

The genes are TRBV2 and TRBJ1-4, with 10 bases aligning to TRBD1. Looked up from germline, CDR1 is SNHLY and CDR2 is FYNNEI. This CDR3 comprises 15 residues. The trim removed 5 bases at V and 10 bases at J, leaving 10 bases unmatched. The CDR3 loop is CASSPIGTGELKLFF. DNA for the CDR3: TGTGCCAGCAGTCCGATCGGGACAGGGGAACTAAAACTGTTTTTT.

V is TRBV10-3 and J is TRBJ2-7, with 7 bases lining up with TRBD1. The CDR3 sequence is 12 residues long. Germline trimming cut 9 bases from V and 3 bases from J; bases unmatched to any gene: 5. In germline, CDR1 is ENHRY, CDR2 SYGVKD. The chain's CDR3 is CAISTGSYEQYF. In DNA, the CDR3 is TGTGCCATATCGACAGGGAGCTACGAGCAGTACTTC.

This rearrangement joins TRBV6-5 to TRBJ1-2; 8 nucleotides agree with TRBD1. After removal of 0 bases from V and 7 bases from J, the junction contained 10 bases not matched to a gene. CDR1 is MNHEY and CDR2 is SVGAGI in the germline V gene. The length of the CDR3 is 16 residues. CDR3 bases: TGTGCCAGCAGTTACTCGACACAGGGGGGAAGGCTTGGCTACACCTTC. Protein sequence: CASSYSTQGGRLGYTF.

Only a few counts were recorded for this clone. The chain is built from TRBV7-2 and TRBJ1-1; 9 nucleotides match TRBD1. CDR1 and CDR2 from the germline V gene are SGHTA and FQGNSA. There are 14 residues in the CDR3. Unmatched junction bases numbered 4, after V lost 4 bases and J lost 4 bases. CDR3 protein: CASSSQGAGTEAFF. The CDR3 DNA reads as TGTGCCAGCAGCTCACAGGGGGCGGGCACTGAAGCTTTCTTT.

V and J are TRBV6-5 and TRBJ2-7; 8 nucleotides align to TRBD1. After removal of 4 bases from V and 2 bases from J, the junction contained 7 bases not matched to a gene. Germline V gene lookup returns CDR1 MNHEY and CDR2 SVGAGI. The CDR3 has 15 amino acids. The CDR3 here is CASSLTADRAYEQYF. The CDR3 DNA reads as TGTGCCAGCAGTTTAACCGCGGACAGGGCCTACGAGCAGTACTTC.